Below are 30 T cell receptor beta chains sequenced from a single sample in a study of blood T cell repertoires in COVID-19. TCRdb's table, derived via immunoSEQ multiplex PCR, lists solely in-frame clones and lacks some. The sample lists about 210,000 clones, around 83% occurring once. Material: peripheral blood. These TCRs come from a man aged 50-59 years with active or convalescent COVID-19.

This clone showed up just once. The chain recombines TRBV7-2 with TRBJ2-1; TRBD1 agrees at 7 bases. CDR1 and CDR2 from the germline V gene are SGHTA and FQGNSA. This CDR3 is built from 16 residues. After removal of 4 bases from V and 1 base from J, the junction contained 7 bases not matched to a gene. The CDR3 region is CASSSKTGKSYNEQFF. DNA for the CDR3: TGTGCCAGCAGCTCGAAGACAGGGAAGTCCTACAATGAGCAGTTCTTC.

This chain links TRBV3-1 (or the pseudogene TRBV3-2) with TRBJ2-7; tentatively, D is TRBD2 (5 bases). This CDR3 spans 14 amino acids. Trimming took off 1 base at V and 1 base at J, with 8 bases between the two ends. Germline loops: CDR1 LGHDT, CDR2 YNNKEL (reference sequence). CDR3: CASSQGPGSYEQYF. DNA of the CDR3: TGTGCCAGCAGCCAAGGCCCGGGGTCCTACGAGCAGTACTTC.

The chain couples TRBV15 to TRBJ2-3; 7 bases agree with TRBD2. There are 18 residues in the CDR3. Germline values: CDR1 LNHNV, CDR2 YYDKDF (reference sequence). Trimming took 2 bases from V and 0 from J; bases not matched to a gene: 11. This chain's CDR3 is CATSRLAGLAASTDTQYF. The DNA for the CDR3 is TGTGCCACCAGCAGACTTGCCGGGCTAGCGGCTAGCACAGATACGCAGTATTTT.

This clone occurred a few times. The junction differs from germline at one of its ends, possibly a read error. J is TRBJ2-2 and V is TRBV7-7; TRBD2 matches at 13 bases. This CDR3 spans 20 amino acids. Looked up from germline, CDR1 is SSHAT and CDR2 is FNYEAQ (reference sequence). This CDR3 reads CASSPTVRTGLAGVLGELFF. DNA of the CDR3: TGTGCTAGCAGCCCGACGGTTCGGACAGGACTAGCGGGAGTCCTCGGGGAGCTGTTTTTT. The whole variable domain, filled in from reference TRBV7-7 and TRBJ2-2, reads GAGVSQSPRYKVTKRGQDVTLRCDPISSHATLYWYQQALGQGPEFLTYFNYEAQPDKSGLPSDRFSAERPEGSISTLTIQRTEQRDSAMYRCASSPTVRTGLAGVLGELFFGEGSRLTVL.

Here the CDR3 reads CASSLADYGYTF. CDR3 nucleotide sequence: TGTGCCAGCAGCTTGGCCGACTATGGCTACACCTTC. This chain connects TRBV5-6 to TRBJ1-2; D gene unclear. Trimming shortened V by 0 bases and J by 3 bases, and 3 bases separated the two germline ends. The CDR3 contains 12 residues. Germline CDR1 SGHDT, CDR2 YYEEEE.

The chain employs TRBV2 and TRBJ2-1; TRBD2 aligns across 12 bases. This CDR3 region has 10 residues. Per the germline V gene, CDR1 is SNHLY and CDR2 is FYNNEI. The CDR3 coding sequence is TGTGCTACTAGCGGGGGGAGGACGTTCTTC. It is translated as CATSGGRTFF.

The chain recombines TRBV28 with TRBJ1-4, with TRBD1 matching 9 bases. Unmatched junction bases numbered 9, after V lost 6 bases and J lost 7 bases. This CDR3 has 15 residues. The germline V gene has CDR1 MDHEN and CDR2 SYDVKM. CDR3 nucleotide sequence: TGTGCCAGCAGACTGGACAGGGGATCGGGTGAAAAACTGTTTTTT. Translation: CASRLDRGSGEKLFF.

The CDR3 sequence is CASSFGGDISTDTQYF. The CDR3, as DNA: TGCGCCAGCAGCTTCGGCGGGGATATTAGCACAGATACGCAGTATTTT. The chain joins TRBV5-1 to TRBJ2-3; D may be TRBD2 (6 bases). Deletions cut 2 bases from V and 0 bases from J, with 13 bases between. Germline CDR1 SGHRS, CDR2 YFSETQ. CDR3 length: 16 amino acids.

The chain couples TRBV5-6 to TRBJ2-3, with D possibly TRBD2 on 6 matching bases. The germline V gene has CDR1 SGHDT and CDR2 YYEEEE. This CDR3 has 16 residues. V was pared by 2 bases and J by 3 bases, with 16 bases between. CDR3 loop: CASSFTFGGRTDTQYF. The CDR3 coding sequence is TGTGCCAGCAGCTTTACATTTGGGGGGAGGACAGATACGCAGTATTTT. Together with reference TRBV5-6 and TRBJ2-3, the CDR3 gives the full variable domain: DAGVTQSPTHLIKTRGQQVTLRCSPKSGHDTVSWYQQALGQGPQFIFQYYEEEERQRGNFPDRFSGHQFPNYSSELNVNALLLGDSALYLCASSFTFGGRTDTQYFGPGTRLTVL.

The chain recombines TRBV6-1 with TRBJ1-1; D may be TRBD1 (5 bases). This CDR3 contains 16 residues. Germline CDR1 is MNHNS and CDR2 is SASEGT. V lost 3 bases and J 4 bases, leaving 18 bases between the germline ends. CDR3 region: CASSEGSGTIGTEAFF. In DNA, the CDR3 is TGTGCCAGCAGTGAGGGAAGCGGGACGATCGGCACTGAAGCTTTCTTT.

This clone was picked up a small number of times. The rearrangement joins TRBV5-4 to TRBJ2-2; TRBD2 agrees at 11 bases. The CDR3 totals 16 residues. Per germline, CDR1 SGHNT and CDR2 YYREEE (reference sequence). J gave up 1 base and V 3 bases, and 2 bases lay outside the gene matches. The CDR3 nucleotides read TGTGCCAGCAGCTCGGGGACTAGCGGGAACACCGGGGAGCTGTTTTTT. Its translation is CASSSGTSGNTGELFF. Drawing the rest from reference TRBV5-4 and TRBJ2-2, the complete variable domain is ETGVTQSPTHLIKTRGQQVTLRCSSQSGHNTVSWYQQALGQGPQFIFQYYREEENGRGNFPPRFSGLQFPNYSSELNVNALELDDSALYLCASSSGTSGNTGELFFGEGSRLTVL.

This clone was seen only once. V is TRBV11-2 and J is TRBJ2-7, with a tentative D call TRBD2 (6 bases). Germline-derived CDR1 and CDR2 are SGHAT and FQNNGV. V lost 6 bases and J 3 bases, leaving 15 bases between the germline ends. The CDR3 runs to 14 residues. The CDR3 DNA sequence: TGTGCCAGCAGGTTCGGCCAGGGAGGCTACGAGCAGTACTTC. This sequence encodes CASRFGQGGYEQYF.

Written as DNA, the CDR3 is TGCGCCAGCAGAGATCGACAGGGTATGTATTTGAACACTGAAGCTTTCTTT. It is translated as CASRDRQGMYLNTEAFF. The chain carries TRBV10-1 and TRBJ1-1; 7 bases map to TRBD1. The CDR3 is 17 amino acids. Trimming removed 6 bases from V and 0 bases from J; junction bases left unmatched: 13. Per the germline V gene, CDR1 is WNHNN and CDR2 is SYGVQD (reference sequence).

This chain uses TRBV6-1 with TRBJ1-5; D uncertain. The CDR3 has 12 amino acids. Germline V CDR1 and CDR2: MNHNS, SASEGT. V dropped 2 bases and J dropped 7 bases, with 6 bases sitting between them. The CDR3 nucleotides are TGTGCCAGCAGTGAACGAGAACAGCCCCAGCATTTT. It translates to CASSEREQPQHF.

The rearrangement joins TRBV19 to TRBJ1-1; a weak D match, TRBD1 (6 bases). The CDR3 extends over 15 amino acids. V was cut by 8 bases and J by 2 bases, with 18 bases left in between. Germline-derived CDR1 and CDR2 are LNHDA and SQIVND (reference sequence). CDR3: CASATTPGGNTEAFF. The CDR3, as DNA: TGTGCCAGTGCCACGACGCCGGGGGGCAACACTGAAGCTTTCTTT.

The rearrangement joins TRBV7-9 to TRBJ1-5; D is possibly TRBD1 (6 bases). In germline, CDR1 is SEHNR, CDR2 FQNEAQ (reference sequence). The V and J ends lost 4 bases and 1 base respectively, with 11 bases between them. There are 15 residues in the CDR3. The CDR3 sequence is CASSSSDRSNQPQHF. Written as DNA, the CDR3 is TGTGCCAGCAGCTCGTCGGACAGAAGCAATCAGCCCCAGCATTTT.

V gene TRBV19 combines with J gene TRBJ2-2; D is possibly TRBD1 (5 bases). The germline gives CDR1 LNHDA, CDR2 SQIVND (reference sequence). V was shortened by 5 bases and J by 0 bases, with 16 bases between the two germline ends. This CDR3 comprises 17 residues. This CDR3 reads CASSSRIDSANTGELFF. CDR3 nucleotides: TGTGCCAGTAGTTCTCGAATTGACAGCGCGAACACCGGGGAGCTGTTTTTT. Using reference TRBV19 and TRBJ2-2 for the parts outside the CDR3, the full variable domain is DGGITQSPKYLFRKEGQNVTLSCEQNLNHDAMYWYRQDPGQGLRLIYYSQIVNDFQKGDIAEGYSVSREKKESFPLTVTSAQKNPTAFYLCASSSRIDSANTGELFFGEGSRLTVL.

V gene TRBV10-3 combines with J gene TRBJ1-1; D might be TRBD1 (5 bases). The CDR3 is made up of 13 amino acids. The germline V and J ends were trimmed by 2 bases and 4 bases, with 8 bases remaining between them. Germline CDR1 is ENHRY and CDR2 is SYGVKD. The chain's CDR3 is CAISEGAGTEAFF. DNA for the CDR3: TGTGCCATCAGTGAGGGGGCAGGCACTGAAGCTTTCTTT.

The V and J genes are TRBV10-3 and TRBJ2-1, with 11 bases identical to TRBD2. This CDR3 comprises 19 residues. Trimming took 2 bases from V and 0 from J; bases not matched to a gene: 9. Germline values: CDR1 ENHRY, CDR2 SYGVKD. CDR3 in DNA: TGTGCCATCAGTGAGGATGGACTAGCGGGTTTGAGCTCCTACAATGAGCAGTTCTTC. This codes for CAISEDGLAGLSSYNEQFF.

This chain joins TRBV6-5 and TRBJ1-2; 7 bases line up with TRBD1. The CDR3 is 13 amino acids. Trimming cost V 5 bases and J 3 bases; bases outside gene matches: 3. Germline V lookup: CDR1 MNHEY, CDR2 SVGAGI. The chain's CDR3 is CASSKGADYGYTF. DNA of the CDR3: TGTGCCAGCAGTAAGGGGGCAGACTATGGCTACACCTTC.

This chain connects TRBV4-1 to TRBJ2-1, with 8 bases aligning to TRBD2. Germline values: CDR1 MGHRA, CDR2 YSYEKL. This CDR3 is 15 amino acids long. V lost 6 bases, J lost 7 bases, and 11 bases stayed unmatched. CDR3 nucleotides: TGCGCCAGCAGACCAGCGGGGGTGGTCCGAAATGAGCAGTTCTTC. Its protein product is CASRPAGVVRNEQFF.

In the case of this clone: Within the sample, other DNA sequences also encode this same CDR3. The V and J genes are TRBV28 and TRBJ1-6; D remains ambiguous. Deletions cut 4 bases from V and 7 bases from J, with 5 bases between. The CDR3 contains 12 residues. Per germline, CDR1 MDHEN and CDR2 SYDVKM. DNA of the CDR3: TGTGCCAGCAGTTCTAACAATTCACCCCTCCACTTT. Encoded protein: CASSSNNSPLHF.

The DNA for the CDR3 is TGTGCCAGCAGCTCACAACCTCCTAGCGGGAGTTTTCGGAACACCGGGGAGCTGTTTTTT. It is translated as CASSSQPPSGSFRNTGELFF. The chain recombines TRBV7-3 with TRBJ2-2; 10 bases line up with TRBD2. CDR1 is SGHTA, CDR2 FQGTGA, per germline. CDR3 length: 20 residues. Unmatched junction bases numbered 15, after V lost 4 bases and J lost 1 base.

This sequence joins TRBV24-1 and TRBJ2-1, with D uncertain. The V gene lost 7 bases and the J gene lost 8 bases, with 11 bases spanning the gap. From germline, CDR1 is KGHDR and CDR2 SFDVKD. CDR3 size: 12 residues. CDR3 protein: CATSFSGDEQFF. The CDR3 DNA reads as TGTGCCACCAGCTTCTCTGGAGATGAGCAGTTCTTC.

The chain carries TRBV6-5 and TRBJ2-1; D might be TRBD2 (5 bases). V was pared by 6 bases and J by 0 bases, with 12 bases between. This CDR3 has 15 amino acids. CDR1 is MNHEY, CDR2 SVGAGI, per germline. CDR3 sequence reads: CASRALAGSYNEQFF. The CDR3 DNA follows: TGTGCCAGCAGAGCACTGGCGGGCTCCTACAATGAGCAGTTCTTC.

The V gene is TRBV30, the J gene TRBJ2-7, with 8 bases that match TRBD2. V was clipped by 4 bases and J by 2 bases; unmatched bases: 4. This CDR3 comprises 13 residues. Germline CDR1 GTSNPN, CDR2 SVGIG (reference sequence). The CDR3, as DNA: TGTGCCTGGACCCCCGGGAGGGCCTACGAGCAGTACTTC. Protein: CAWTPGRAYEQYF.

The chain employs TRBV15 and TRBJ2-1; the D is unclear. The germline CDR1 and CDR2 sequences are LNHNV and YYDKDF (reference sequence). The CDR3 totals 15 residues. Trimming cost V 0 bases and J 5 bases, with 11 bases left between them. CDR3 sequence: CATSRDRPGHNEQFF. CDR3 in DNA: TGTGCCACCAGCAGAGACAGGCCAGGCCACAATGAGCAGTTCTTC.

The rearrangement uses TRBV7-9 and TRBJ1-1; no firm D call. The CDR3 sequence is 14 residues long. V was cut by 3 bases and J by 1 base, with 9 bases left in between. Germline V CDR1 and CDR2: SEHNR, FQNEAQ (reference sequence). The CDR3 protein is CASSFVQANTEAFF. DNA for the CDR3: TGTGCCAGCAGCTTCGTGCAGGCGAACACTGAAGCTTTCTTT.

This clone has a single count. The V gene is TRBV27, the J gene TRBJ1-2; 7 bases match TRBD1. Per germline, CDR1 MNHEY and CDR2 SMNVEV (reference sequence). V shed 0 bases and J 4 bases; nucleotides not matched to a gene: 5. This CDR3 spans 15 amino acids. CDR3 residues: CASSLSIGGGYGYTF. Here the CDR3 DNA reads TGTGCCAGCAGTTTATCAATAGGGGGCGGCTATGGCTACACCTTC.

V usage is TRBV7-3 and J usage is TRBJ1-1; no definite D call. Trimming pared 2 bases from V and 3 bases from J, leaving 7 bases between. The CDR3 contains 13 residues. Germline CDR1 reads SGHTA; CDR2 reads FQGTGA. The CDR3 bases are TGTGCCAGCAGCTTATCCTTAGACACTGAAGCTTTCTTT. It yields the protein CASSLSLDTEAFF.